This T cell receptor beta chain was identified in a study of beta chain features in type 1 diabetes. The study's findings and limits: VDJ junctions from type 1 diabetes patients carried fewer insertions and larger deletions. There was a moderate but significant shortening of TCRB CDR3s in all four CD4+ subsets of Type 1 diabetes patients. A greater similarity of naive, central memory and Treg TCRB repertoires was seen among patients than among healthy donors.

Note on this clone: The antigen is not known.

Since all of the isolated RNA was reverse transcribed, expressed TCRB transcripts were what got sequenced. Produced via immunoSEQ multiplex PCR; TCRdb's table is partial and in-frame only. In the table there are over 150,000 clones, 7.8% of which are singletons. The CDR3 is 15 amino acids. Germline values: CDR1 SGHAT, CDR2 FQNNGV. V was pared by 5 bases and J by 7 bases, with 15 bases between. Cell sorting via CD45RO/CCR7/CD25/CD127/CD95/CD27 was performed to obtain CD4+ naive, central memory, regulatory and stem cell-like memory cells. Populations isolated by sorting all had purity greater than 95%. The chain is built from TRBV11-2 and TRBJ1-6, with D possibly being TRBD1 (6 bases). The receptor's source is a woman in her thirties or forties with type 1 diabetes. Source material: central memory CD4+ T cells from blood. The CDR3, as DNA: TGTGCCAGCAGCCCCACCGGACAGCGAAATTCACCCCTCCACTTT. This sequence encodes CASSPTGQRNSPLHF. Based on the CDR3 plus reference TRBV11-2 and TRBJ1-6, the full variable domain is EAGVAQSPRYKIIEKRQSVAFWCNPISGHATLYWYQQILGQGPKLLIQFQNNGVVDDSQLPKDRFSAERLKGVDSTLKIQPAKLEDSAVYLCASSPTGQRNSPLHFGNGTRLTVT.